This T cell receptor beta chain was obtained from a study of shared clonotypes between healthy human individuals. Positively selected for CCR7, the CD45RO-negative cells used as naive CD8 cells excluded terminally differentiated effector memory CD45RA+ cells. The V end lost 2 bases, the J end lost 2 bases, and 7 bases lay between the germline ends. In germline, CDR1 is SGDLS, CDR2 YYNGEE. The CDR3 runs 13 residues. Study-wide results and caveats: Non-shared clonotypes were found to have lower generation probabilities than the clonotypes that were shared by all four of the sorted-subset donors. Naive subsets generally had larger estimated richness than memory subsets. Some naive CD4 clonotypes, approximately 4.5%, turned up in common across four donors.

Comment on this clone: Its target is not known.

Assay used: immunoSEQ multiplex PCR; TCRdb lists only in-frame clones, some missing. Seen here are 2 million or so clones, approximately 94% observed once, and the top ten hold approximately 1.2%. The TCR was taken from a man between 18 and 29 years old in good health. This rearrangement joins TRBV9 to TRBJ2-5; D is ambiguous. What was sequenced was naive CD8+ T cells sorted from blood. CDR3 DNA sequence: TGTGCCAGCAGCGTCAAGGGACAAGAGACCCAGTACTTC. This codes for CASSVKGQETQYF.